This entry is about one T cell receptor (beta chain). This entry comes from a study of blood T cell repertoires in COVID-19. Looking at the study overall: Sites across the United States, Italy and Spain contributed samples from acute and convalescent COVID-19.

Per the original methods: Amplification from reference gene primers served as the basis for estimated nucleated cell counts. The protocol was immunoSEQ multiplex PCR, while the TCRdb copy is restricted to in-frame clones and leaves out a portion. The V and J calls and clone size are taken from that table; D and trimming were inferred from the DNA. The sample lists around 24,000 clones; 86% were seen once. Sequenced: peripheral blood. The sequence was collected from a human donor with active COVID-19. The donor label of this sample is uncertain.

The CDR3 DNA is TGTGCCACCAGCAGTCCATTCGGACTAGCGGGCCTGAGCACAGATACGCAGTATTTT. This translates into CATSSPFGLAGLSTDTQYF. V gene TRBV15 combines with J gene TRBJ2-3; the match to TRBD2 covers 11 bases. Germline lookup yields CDR1 LNHNV and CDR2 YYDKDF (reference sequence). The CDR3 is 19 residues long. V gave up 3 bases and J gave up 0 bases; unmatched junction bases: 11. Full variable domain (rest looked up from reference TRBV15 and TRBJ2-3): DAMVIQNPRYQVTQFGKPVTLSCSQTLNHNVMYWYQQKSSQAPKLLFHYYDKDFNNEADTPDNFQSRRPNTSFCFLDIRSPGLGDTAMYLCATSSPFGLAGLSTDTQYFGPGTRLTVL.